This TCR beta chain was captured by sequencing in a study of blood T cell repertoires in COVID-19. Study-level information: Sample material is recorded as cDNA or gDNA derived from T cells, B-cell-depleted T cells, or PBMCs.

How the authors handled the data: For nucleated cells, counts were estimated from reference gene primer amplification. Produced via immunoSEQ multiplex PCR; TCRdb's table is partial and in-frame only. V and J calls and clone size come straight from that table; D and trimming were deduced from the DNA. The table shows 300,000 to 400,000 clones, with roughly 89% occurring only once. Points on this clone: Other nucleotide sequences in the sample specify the same CDR3.

The study drew participants aged about 18 to 89 years from around 24 US areas. What the recovered Cohort 3 donors had was two negative PCRs, clearance, or symptom resolution. V was trimmed by 0 bases and J by 7 bases, leaving 7 bases between them. Germline V CDR1 and CDR2: LGHDT, YNNKEL (reference sequence). The CDR3 is made up of 12 amino acids. Material for sequencing was PBMCs or T cells enriched from blood (not recorded which). This chain links TRBV3-1 (or the pseudogene TRBV3-2) with TRBJ2-7; possible D gene TRBD2, 5 bases. The sequence came from a man in his fifties or sixties who had recovered from COVID-19. DNA for the CDR3: TGTGCCAGCAGCCAAGAAGGGAGAGAGCAGTACTTC. Protein: CASSQEGREQYF.